A single sample gave rise to the 21 T cell receptor beta chains below, sequenced in a study of CD8 T cells in ankylosing spondylitis. Findings and caveats of the study: A motif of 8 or 9 highly homologous TCR beta variants was seen as apparently characteristic of ankylosing spondylitis blood.

Which antigens these TCRs recognize remains unknown. From the 5' RACE reads, TCRdb called clonotypes with MiXCR, one entry per CDR3 protein. The sample shows roughly 700,000 distinct CDR3 sequences, 15% to 20% of them seen only once. What was sequenced was blood, either unsorted or a sorted T cell fraction (not recorded which). The receptor set was obtained from a male donor with ankylosing spondylitis.

This clonotype came up many times. The chain has TRBV6-5 and TRBJ2-2; D might be TRBD2 (6 bases). V shed 2 bases and J shed 4 bases, with 17 bases lying between them. This CDR3 comprises 17 residues. Germline V gene sequence: CDR1 MNHEY, CDR2 SVGAGI. The CDR3 spells CASSYGGLSGGTGELFF. CDR3 DNA sequence: TGTGCCAGCAGTTACGGGGGACTTTCTGGGGGCACCGGGGAGCTGTTTTTT.

CDR3 DNA: TGCAGTGCTAAAAACAGGGGTTATGGCTACGAGCAGTACTTC. Amino acids: CSAKNRGYGYEQYF. The V and J genes are TRBV20-1 and TRBJ2-7; the match to TRBD1 covers 7 bases. The CDR3 sequence is 14 residues long. V trimming: 4 bases; J trimming: 3 bases; junction bases outside the gene matches: 9. In germline, CDR1 is DFQATT, CDR2 SNEGSKA (reference sequence).

This clonotype was recorded many times. The gene calls are TRBV24-1 and TRBJ2-4, with D possibly TRBD1 on 5 matching bases. This CDR3 is 16 amino acids long. V lost 3 bases and J lost 0, with 11 bases in between. Germline-derived CDR1 and CDR2 are KGHDR and SFDVKD. The CDR3 sequence: CATSDGAALAKNIQYF. Here the CDR3 DNA reads TGTGCCACCAGTGATGGGGCAGCACTAGCCAAAAACATTCAGTACTTC.

There are a few counts of this clonotype. The chain couples TRBV29-1 to TRBJ2-5, with D perhaps matching TRBD1 (5 bases). This CDR3 is built from 13 residues. V was shortened by 7 bases and J by 5 bases, with 17 bases between the two germline ends. Germline V lookup: CDR1 SQVTM, CDR2 ANQGSEA. CDR3 region: CSGRGGARETQYF. The CDR3 coding sequence is TGCAGCGGGAGAGGTGGGGCCCGTGAGACCCAGTACTTC.

The rearrangement uses TRBV9 and TRBJ1-1; D unresolved. V gave up 7 bases and J gave up 11 bases, with 21 bases separating them. The CDR3 loop spans 13 amino acids. Germline CDR1 reads SGDLS; CDR2 reads YYNGEE. CDR3 protein: CASGPSGKGFAFF. CDR3 bases: TGTGCCAGCGGCCCGAGTGGTAAGGGATTCGCTTTCTTT.

The chain's CDR3 is CASSLEAGGPDSNTEAFF. The CDR3, as DNA: TGTGCCAGCAGCTTAGAGGCAGGGGGCCCCGACTCGAACACTGAAGCTTTCTTT. The chain recombines TRBV7-6 with TRBJ1-1; 8 bases are shared with TRBD1. The CDR3 has 18 residues. CDR1 SGHVS and CDR2 FNYEAQ come from the germline V gene. The ends lost 1 base at V and 1 base at J; junction bases unmatched: 11.

This chain joins TRBV5-1 and TRBJ2-1; D gene uncertain. This CDR3 spans 14 amino acids. V lost 2 bases to trimming and J lost 1 base, with 7 bases between them. In germline, CDR1 is SGHRS, CDR2 YFSETQ. The CDR3 DNA sequence: TGCGCCAGCAGCTTAAGTTTATCCTACAATGAGCAGTTCTTC. Protein: CASSLSLSYNEQFF.

This clonotype was seen only a few times. This chain links TRBV5-1 with TRBJ2-1; 8 nucleotides line up with TRBD2. CDR3 size: 15 residues. V gave up 3 bases and J gave up 4 bases; unmatched junction bases: 6. Germline V gene data show CDR1 as SGHRS and CDR2 as YFSETQ. The CDR3 DNA reads as TGCGCCAGCAGCTCCGCTAGCGGGTATTACAATGAGCAGTTCTTC. It codes for CASSSASGYYNEQFF.

This clonotype was seen only a few times. The V gene is TRBV2, the J gene TRBJ2-7, with 12 positions matching TRBD2. The CDR3 is made up of 17 amino acids. The trim removed 1 base at V and 4 bases at J, leaving 8 bases unmatched. CDR1 and CDR2 (germline): SNHLY, FYNNEI. In DNA form, the CDR3 reads TGTGCCAGCAGTGAAGTCTCCACCGGGACTAGCGGGTACGAGCAGTACTTC. Protein sequence: CASSEVSTGTSGYEQYF. The whole variable domain, filled in from reference TRBV2 and TRBJ2-7, reads EPEVTQTPSHQVTQMGQEVILRCVPISNHLYFYWYRQILGQKVEFLVSFYNNEISEKSEIFDDQFSVERPDGSNFTLKIRSTKLEDSAMYFCASSEVSTGTSGYEQYFGPGTRLTVT.

CDR3 sequence (DNA): TGTGCCAGCCAAAGTTCTAACTATGGCTACACCTTC. Its protein product is CASQSSNYGYTF. This chain uses TRBV28 with TRBJ1-2; no clear D. Looked up from germline, CDR1 is MDHEN and CDR2 is SYDVKM. Trimming removed 8 bases from V and 0 bases from J, with 7 bases in between. The CDR3 is 12 amino acids.

The chain joins TRBV6-1 to TRBJ1-2; D gene ambiguous. This CDR3 contains 14 residues. The germline V and J ends were trimmed by 6 bases and 1 base, with 12 bases remaining between them. Germline lookup yields CDR1 MNHNS and CDR2 SASEGT. The CDR3 nucleotides are TGTGCCAGCAGCTCGGACGGTCGTAACTATGGCTACACCTTC. It translates to CASSSDGRNYGYTF.

This CDR3 reads CATSDPTSGIHEQFF. In nucleotides, the CDR3 is TGTGCCACCAGTGATCCGACTAGCGGGATTCATGAGCAGTTCTTC. The chain joins TRBV24-1 to TRBJ2-1; 11 nucleotides align to TRBD2. The CDR3 spans 15 residues. The V gene end was trimmed by 3 bases and the J gene end by 8 bases; junction bases not matched to a gene: 5. Germline V lookup: CDR1 KGHDR, CDR2 SFDVKD.

This sequence joins TRBV12-3 or TRBV12-4 and TRBJ2-1, with D unclear. V lost 3 bases to trimming and J lost 13 bases, with 13 bases between them. This CDR3 contains 12 residues. CDR3 nucleotide sequence: TGTGCCAGCAGTTTCGGAGATTTTGGTCAGTTCTTC. Protein product: CASSFGDFGQFF.

V gene TRBV6-6 combines with J gene TRBJ2-5; D possibly corresponds to TRBD2 (7 bases). CDR1 MNHNY and CDR2 SVGAGI come from the germline V gene (reference sequence). The CDR3 sequence is 11 residues long. CDR3 sequence reads: CAGGAKETQYF. The DNA of the CDR3 is TGTGCGGGGGGGGCAAAAGAGACCCAGTACTTC.

This clonotype was seen a few times. The gene calls are TRBV7-2 and TRBJ2-1; TRBD2 aligns across 8 bases. Looked up from germline, CDR1 is SGHTA and CDR2 is FQGNSA. V shed 5 bases, J shed 7 bases, and the junction held 13 bases outside the gene matches. This CDR3 region has 16 residues. CDR3 sequence reads: CASSAQRGPSVNEQFF. Here the CDR3 DNA reads TGTGCCAGCAGCGCCCAGCGGGGGCCCAGTGTGAATGAGCAGTTCTTC.

The gene calls are TRBV12-3 or TRBV12-4 and TRBJ2-2, with 9 bases aligning to TRBD2. This CDR3 contains 16 residues. V shed 3 bases, J shed 7 bases, and the junction held 9 bases outside the gene matches. DNA of the CDR3: TGTGCCAGCAGTTTGAGGCGGGAGGGCCCTGGCGGGGAGCTGTTTTTT. Amino acids: CASSLRREGPGGELFF.

This clonotype has ten or more counts. This chain uses TRBV6-1 with TRBJ1-5; the D is unclear. This CDR3 has 13 residues. Trimming left V 1 base short and J 6 bases short, with 7 bases between. Per germline, CDR1 MNHNS and CDR2 SASEGT. The CDR3 loop reads CASSEGLRQPQHF. DNA of the CDR3: TGTGCCAGCAGTGAAGGGTTGCGTCAGCCCCAGCATTTT.

This clonotype was counted ten times or more. The rearrangement uses TRBV20-1 and TRBJ2-7; D not resolved. The germline gives CDR1 DFQATT, CDR2 SNEGSKA (reference sequence). This CDR3 is 13 amino acids long. Trimming took off 3 bases at V and 1 base at J, with 10 bases between the two ends. CDR3 DNA sequence: TGCAGTGCTAGTACGGCAGCTTCCTACGAGCAGTACTTC. Protein product: CSASTAASYEQYF.

The gene calls are TRBV29-1 and TRBJ2-7, with 9 positions matching TRBD2. In germline, CDR1 is SQVTM, CDR2 ANQGSEA. The CDR3 has 13 amino acids. After removal of 7 bases from V and 5 bases from J, the junction contained 9 bases not matched to a gene. Here the CDR3 reads CSASGTSFHEQYF. The CDR3 region has the DNA TGCAGCGCCTCCGGGACTAGCTTCCACGAGCAGTACTTC.

There are a few counts of this clonotype. In DNA form, the CDR3 reads TGTGCCAGCAGCCATTCTACCGACGTCGTTTACGAGCAGTACTTC. Translating it yields CASSHSTDVVYEQYF. V is TRBV7-2 and J is TRBJ2-7; D gene ambiguous. The germline CDR1 and CDR2 sequences are SGHTA and FQGNSA. The CDR3 is made up of 15 amino acids. The V end lost 5 bases, the J end lost 4 bases, and 18 bases lay between the germline ends. The whole variable domain, remainder taken from reference TRBV7-2 and TRBJ2-7, is GAGVSQSPSNKVTEKGKDVELRCDPISGHTALYWYRQSLGQGLEFLIYFQGNSAPDKSGLPSDRFSAERTGGSVSTLTIQRTQQEDSAVYLCASSHSTDVVYEQYFGPGTRLTVT.

J is TRBJ2-7 and V is TRBV20-1, with 10 bases matching TRBD1. The germline CDR1 and CDR2 sequences are DFQATT and SNEGSKA (reference sequence). The trim removed 5 bases at V and 1 base at J, leaving 5 bases unmatched. The CDR3 consists of 14 residues. This chain's CDR3 is CSAGDRGGSYEQYF. CDR3 DNA sequence: TGCAGTGCTGGGGACAGGGGAGGGTCCTACGAGCAGTACTTC.